This is a list of T cell receptor beta chains from one sample in a study of control samples from healthy donors and cancer patients. Sequencing used immunoSEQ multiplex PCR; TCRdb keeps in-frame clones, though not all of them. Of 100,000 to 150,000 clones listed, roughly 90% are singletons. Specimen: blood. The source of these receptors is a woman aged 45-65 years in good health. Both conserved end residues are part of each CDR3. D genes are given only for firm matches. Some rows mark clone size as missing; the rest say once, few, many or name a class of expanded clone.

abundance	d_gene	v_gene	j_gene	CDR3aa	CDR3nt
.	TRBD1	TRBV6-5	TRBJ2-1	CASSYVTGMAYNEQFF	TGTGCCAGCAGTTACGTGACAGGGATGGCCTACAATGAGCAGTTCTTC
few	.	TRBV15	TRBJ2-5	CATSRERKETQYF	TGTGCCACCAGCAGAGAACGGAAAGAGACCCAGTACTTC
.	.	TRBV18	TRBJ2-3	CASSPPAGRYGDTQYF	TGTGCCAGCTCACCACCGGCAGGCCGCTACGGGGATACGCAGTATTTT
once	.	TRBV28	TRBJ2-7	CASGGAGRPPYEQYF	TGTGCCAGTGGGGGGGCAGGGCGCCCCCCCTACGAGCAGTACTTC
once	TRBD2	TRBV10-3	TRBJ2-3	CAIRGTSGGAPDTQYF	TGTGCCATCAGGGGGACTAGCGGGGGGGCCCCCGATACGCAGTATTTT
.	.	TRBV7-8	TRBJ1-3	CASSSLTRTLTTSGNTIYF	TGTGCCAGCAGCTCGCTCACCAGGACACTGACTACCTCTGGAAACACCATATATTTT
once	TRBD1	TRBV5-1	TRBJ1-2	CASRAGGANYGYTF	TGCGCCAGCCGAGCAGGGGGAGCTAACTATGGCTACACCTTC
.	.	TRBV2	TRBJ1-1	CASIERTEAFF	TGTGCCAGCATCGAGAGGACTGAAGCTTTCTTT
.	.	TRBV7-8	TRBJ1-1	CARKGNLAGYLPEAFF	TGTGCCAGGAAAGGGAACTTAGCGGGGTACCTCCCTGAAGCTTTCTTT
.	.	TRBV7-9	TRBJ2-1	CASSLSAASDEQFF	TGTGCCAGCAGCTTATCTGCGGCATCGGATGAGCAGTTCTTC
.	.	TRBV6-1	TRBJ1-2	CASSEIGANYGYTF	TGTGCCAGCAGTGAAATAGGGGCGAACTATGGCTACACCTTC
.	.	TRBV28	TRBJ1-1	CASSLRVSEAFF	TGTGCCAGCAGTTTAAGAGTTAGTGAAGCTTTCTTT
.	.	TRBV10-1	TRBJ1-2	CASKNNGYTF	TGCGCCAGCAAGAACAATGGCTACACCTTC
.	TRBD1	TRBV27	TRBJ1-2	CASSVTGDHGYTF	TGTGCCAGCAGTGTCACAGGGGATCATGGCTACACCTTC
once	.	TRBV24-1	TRBJ1-2	CATSDDGIFHTF	TGTGCCACCAGTGATGATGGGATTTTTCACACCTTC
.	.	TRBV3-1/TRBV3-2	TRBJ2-1	CASSQAGSGVDEQFF	TGTGCCAGCAGCCAAGCGGGATCAGGGGTTGATGAGCAGTTCTTC
.	.	TRBV3-1/TRBV3-2	TRBJ1-3	CASSHLMPLGAGGRSGNTIYF	TGTGCCAGCAGCCACCTTATGCCCCTTGGAGCTGGGGGCCGGTCTGGAAACACCATATATTTT
.	TRBD1	TRBV28	TRBJ1-5	CASSYLSTGRSQPQHF	TGTGCCAGCAGTTACCTCTCGACAGGGCGGAGCCAGCCCCAGCATTTT
.	TRBD1	TRBV11-2	TRBJ1-1	CASSRTGDTEAFF	TGTGCCAGCAGCAGGACAGGGGACACTGAAGCTTTCTTT
.	.	TRBV3-1/TRBV3-2	TRBJ2-1	CASSRGSGSYNEQFF	TGTGCCAGCAGCCGGGGGAGTGGGTCCTACAATGAGCAGTTCTTC
.	TRBD2	TRBV6-5	TRBJ2-3	CASKRLASVTDTQYF	TGTGCCAGCAAGAGACTAGCGAGTGTCACAGATACGCAGTATTTT
.	.	TRBV18	TRBJ2-3	CASSTRQNTDTQYF	TGTGCCAGCTCAACCCGACAGAACACAGATACGCAGTATTTT
.	.	TRBV10-3	TRBJ1-5	CAISEINQPQHF	TGTGCCATCAGTGAGATCAATCAGCCCCAGCATTTT
.	.	TRBV2	TRBJ1-6	CASSFIQDTYNSPLHF	TGTGCCAGCAGCTTCATTCAGGACACCTATAATTCACCCCTCCACTTT
.	.	TRBV19	TRBJ1-2	CASIGGARAPHGYTF	TGTGCCAGTATTGGGGGGGCGCGTGCCCCTCATGGCTACACCTTC
.	.	TRBV28	TRBJ1-5	CASSLPISGVSNQPQHF	TGTGCCAGCAGTTTACCAATCTCGGGGGTGAGCAATCAGCCCCAGCATTTT
.	TRBD2	TRBV5-1	TRBJ2-3	CASRIGGATDTQYF	TGCGCCAGCAGGATCGGGGGGGCCACAGATACGCAGTATTTT
.	TRBD1	TRBV28	TRBJ2-5	CASRRPGTEETQYF	TGTGCCAGCAGAAGACCCGGGACAGAGGAGACCCAGTACTTC
.	TRBD1	TRBV6-5	TRBJ1-6	CASRRSGQDDSPLHF	TGTGCCAGCAGGCGATCGGGACAGGACGATTCACCCCTCCACTTT
.	.	TRBV28	TRBJ1-5	CASSTGNHNQPQHF	TGTGCCAGCAGTACCGGGAACCATAATCAGCCCCAGCATTTT
.	.	TRBV12-1	TRBJ2-5	CASSHSPPLGSETQYF	TGTGCCAGCAGCCATTCCCCCCCCCTTGGGTCTGAGACCCAGTACTTC
.	TRBD1	TRBV28	TRBJ1-1	CASRTTGTGGTEAFF	TGTGCCAGCAGAACGACCGGGACAGGGGGCACTGAAGCTTTCTTT